The sample holds a few counts of the clone carrying this T cell receptor (beta chain). Antigen: not known. These data originate in a study of vaccination and CD4 T cells after COVID-19. The Oncomine TCR Beta short-read assay was what sequenced the DNA obtained from cultured CD4+ T cells. Each CDR3 protein gets one entry after TCRdb re-called the PCR reads with MiXCR. The sample has 15,000 to 25,000 distinct CDR3 sequences; 45% to 50% are singletons. The CDR3 contains 17 residues. Germline V gene data show CDR1 as MDHEN and CDR2 as SYDVKM. Deletions cut 6 bases from V and 5 bases from J, with 23 bases between. Sample treatment: roughly 10-day PBMC culture with coronavirus spike peptide pools or control peptides (ViraFEST assay).

The chain recombines TRBV28 with TRBJ1-5, with D possibly being TRBD1 (6 bases). The sample in question was CD4+ T cells from blood, cultured in vitro, obtained before SARS-CoV-2 vaccination. The sequence came from a human donor who had recovered from COVID-19. Written as DNA, the CDR3 is TGTGCCAGCAGGACCAGGCGCGGCTTGGGGGGCGATCAGCCCCAGCATTTT. This translates into CASRTRRGLGGDQPQHF.